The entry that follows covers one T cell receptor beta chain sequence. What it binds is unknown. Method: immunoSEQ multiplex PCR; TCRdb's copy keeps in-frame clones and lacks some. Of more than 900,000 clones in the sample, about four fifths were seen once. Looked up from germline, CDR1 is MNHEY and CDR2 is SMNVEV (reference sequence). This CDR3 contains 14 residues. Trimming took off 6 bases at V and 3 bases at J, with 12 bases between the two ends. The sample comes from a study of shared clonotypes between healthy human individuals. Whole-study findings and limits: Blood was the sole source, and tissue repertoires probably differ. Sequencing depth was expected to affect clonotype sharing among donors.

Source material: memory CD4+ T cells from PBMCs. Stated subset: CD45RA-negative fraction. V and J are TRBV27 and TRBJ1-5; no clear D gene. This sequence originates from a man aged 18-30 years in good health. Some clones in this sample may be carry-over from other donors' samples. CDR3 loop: CASRPQAINQPQHF. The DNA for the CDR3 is TGTGCCAGCAGACCCCAGGCAATCAATCAGCCCCAGCATTTT.